One and the same sample provided the 25 T cell receptor beta chains below, sequenced in a study of cytomegalovirus exposure and HLA in healthy donors (dated 2017 in TCRdb). Library preparation employed the immunoSEQ multiplex PCR assay. For the multiplex PCR, a mixture combining 60 forward primers for TCR Vbeta segments and 13 reverse primers for TCR Jbeta segments was used. TCRdb stores this immuneACCESS table with in-frame sequences only. Part of the clones is absent; in the studies checked, under half of the shortfall reflects unresolved V genes, and no reason is known for the rest. The sample table holds some 170,000 clones, of which roughly 85% were seen once. The top ten clones comprise around 1.9% of the sample. The source material was PBMCs. The receptor set was obtained from a man aged 40-50 years in good health and CMV-seronegative.

The chain uses TRBV19 and TRBJ2-5, with 7 nucleotides matching TRBD1. The J call is in doubt because the DNA end fits TRBJ2-7 better. This CDR3 comprises 16 residues. Germline CDR1 LNHDA, CDR2 SQIVND (reference sequence). Here the CDR3 reads CASSRASVRGSYEQYF. Here the CDR3 DNA reads TGTGCCAGTAGTAGGGCCTCGGTCAGGGGGTCCTACGAGCAGTACTTC.

On this clone: The junction differs from germline at one of its ends, possibly a read error. The chain recombines TRBV9 with TRBJ2-7, with D possibly being TRBD2 (6 bases). Germline CDR1 is SGDLS and CDR2 is YYNGEE. The CDR3 consists of 16 residues. The CDR3 DNA is TGTGCCAGCAGCTCGCAAGTTAGCGGAGCCGCTTACGGGCAGTACTTC. Its translation is CASSSQVSGAAYGQYF.

The chain is built from TRBV6-6 and TRBJ2-1; TRBD2 matches 7 bases. The CDR3 spans 15 residues. From germline, CDR1 is MNHNY and CDR2 SVGAGI (reference sequence). Unmatched junction bases numbered 6, after V lost 6 bases and J lost 1 base. The CDR3 DNA follows: TGTGCCAGCAGCCCCCCCGGGGGGTCCTACAATGAGCAGTTCTTC. It encodes CASSPPGGSYNEQFF.

V and J are TRBV9 and TRBJ2-7; D remains ambiguous. V was trimmed by 1 base and J by 2 bases, leaving 10 bases between them. The CDR3 is made up of 14 amino acids. Germline assignment: CDR1 SGDLS and CDR2 YYNGEE. The CDR3 here is CASSVSILAYEQYF. The CDR3 DNA sequence: TGTGCCAGCAGCGTAAGCATACTTGCCTACGAGCAGTACTTC.

The gene calls are TRBV9 and TRBJ2-2; 7 positions agree with TRBD2. Losses at the gene ends were 0 bases for V and 5 bases for J; bases not matched to a gene: 1. CDR1 SGDLS and CDR2 YYNGEE come from the germline V gene. The CDR3 has 14 residues. Written as DNA, the CDR3 is TGTGCCAGCAGCGTAGACGGGAGGACCGGGGAGCTGTTTTTT. This encodes CASSVDGRTGELFF.

The CDR3 bases are TGCGCCAGCAGTTTTGTCCCGGGACAAGAAACCTACGAGCAGTACTTC. The encoded protein is CASSFVPGQETYEQYF. The chain carries TRBV5-1 and TRBJ2-5; weak D call: TRBD1 (6 bases). The end of the DNA fits TRBJ2-7 better, so the J call may be wrong. The germline V gene encodes CDR1 SGHRS and CDR2 YFSETQ. CDR3 size: 16 residues.

The chain couples TRBV7-9 to TRBJ2-5, with 12 nucleotides matching TRBD2. The better agreement between TRBJ2-7 and the DNA end casts doubt on the J call. This CDR3 has 17 amino acids. CDR1 and CDR2 from the germline V gene are SEHNR and FQNEAQ (reference sequence). CDR3 nucleotide sequence: TGTGCCAGCAGCTTAGGCGGACTAGCGGGGTCGGCCTACGAGCAGTACTTC. This encodes CASSLGGLAGSAYEQYF.

This chain uses TRBV28 with TRBJ2-5; the D gene is possibly TRBD2 (6 bases). The DNA end is a closer match to TRBJ2-7, so the J assignment may be wrong. Germline-derived CDR1 and CDR2 are MDHEN and SYDVKM. The CDR3 runs 12 residues. The CDR3 DNA reads TGTGCCAGCAGTTGGGGGGTCTACGAGCAGTACTTC. Translated, it gives CASSWGVYEQYF.

The chain employs TRBV2 and TRBJ2-2; TRBD2 matches 9 bases. Germline lookup yields CDR1 SNHLY and CDR2 FYNNEI. The CDR3 length is 15 residues. The ends lost 6 bases at V and 7 bases at J; junction bases unmatched: 9. The CDR3 region has the DNA TGTGCCAGCAGAGTCAAGGCTAGCGGGAACGGGGAGCTGTTTTTT. This translates into CASRVKASGNGELFF.

The rearrangement uses TRBV15 and TRBJ1-3; 9 nucleotides match TRBD1. Germline values: CDR1 LNHNV, CDR2 YYDKDF (reference sequence). CDR3 length: 17 amino acids. V lost 5 bases, J lost 4 bases, and 12 bases stayed unmatched. The CDR3 DNA reads TGTGCCACCAGCCCGGGGGACAGGGCCGGATCGGGAAACACCATATATTTT. This codes for CATSPGDRAGSGNTIYF.

This chain joins TRBV5-1 and TRBJ2-1, with 7 bases lining up with TRBD2. The CDR3 contains 16 residues. CDR1 and CDR2 from the germline V gene are SGHRS and YFSETQ. With V trimmed by 3 bases and J by 4 bases, 10 bases remained unmatched. CDR3 region: CASSSPGTNEYNEQFF. As DNA, the CDR3 is TGCGCCAGCAGCTCCCCCGGGACTAACGAATACAATGAGCAGTTCTTC.

V and J are TRBV5-1 and TRBJ2-3, with 9 nucleotides matching TRBD2. This CDR3 has 15 residues. CDR1 is SGHRS and CDR2 is YFSETQ in the germline V gene. The J segment lost 3 bases and the V segment lost 1 base, leaving 3 bases of the junction unmatched. The CDR3 DNA reads TGCGCCAGCAGCTTGATTAGCGGGAGTACAGATACGCAGTATTTT. Translated, it gives CASSLISGSTDTQYF.

This clone turned up a few times. The chain combines TRBV5-6 with TRBJ2-3, with D perhaps matching TRBD1 (7 bases). CDR1 is SGHDT, CDR2 YYEEEE, per germline. This CDR3 has 13 residues. With 1 base removed from V and 10 bases from J, the gap between germline ends came to 13 bases. In DNA, the CDR3 is TGTGCCAGCAGCTTGTCGGAGGGGGCTCCGCAGTATTTT. As protein: CASSLSEGAPQYF.

The CDR3 DNA follows: TGTGCCAGCAGCCCGCCTAGCGGGATCACTCTTAAAAACATTCAGTACTTC. Its translation is CASSPPSGITLKNIQYF. The chain carries TRBV7-2 and TRBJ2-4, with TRBD2 matching 9 bases. Germline trimming cut 5 bases from V and 4 bases from J; bases unmatched to any gene: 12. The CDR3 covers 17 residues. Germline V gene lookup returns CDR1 SGHTA and CDR2 FQGNSA.

This chain uses TRBV2 with TRBJ1-5, with TRBD1 as a possible D gene (5 bases). Trimming removed 1 base from V and 4 bases from J, with 11 bases in between. This CDR3 has 15 amino acids. Germline V CDR1 and CDR2: SNHLY, FYNNEI. The CDR3 sequence: CASSEGQGKNQPQHF. As DNA, the CDR3 is TGTGCCAGCAGTGAAGGGCAGGGAAAGAATCAGCCCCAGCATTTT.

The chain couples TRBV6-1 to TRBJ2-1; 9 bases match TRBD2. CDR1 and CDR2 (germline): MNHNS, SASEGT. V shed 2 bases, J shed 9 bases, and the junction held 11 bases outside the gene matches. The CDR3 length is 16 residues. The CDR3 spells CASSESISGRWGEQFF. CDR3 nucleotides: TGTGCCAGCAGTGAAAGCATCAGCGGGAGGTGGGGTGAGCAGTTCTTC.

The rearrangement joins TRBV11-2 to TRBJ1-2; a possible D gene is TRBD1 (6 bases). V lost 5 bases to trimming and J lost 7 bases, with 14 bases between them. In germline, CDR1 is SGHAT, CDR2 FQNNGV. The CDR3 extends over 13 amino acids. DNA of the CDR3: TGTGCCAGCAGCCGCTCAACCAGGGGTGGCTACACCTTC. Protein: CASSRSTRGGYTF.

The J gene is TRBJ2-1, the V gene TRBV2; the D is unclear. Germline CDR1 and CDR2: SNHLY and FYNNEI. The length of the CDR3 is 16 residues. V gave up 8 bases and J gave up 0 bases, with 17 bases separating them. CDR3 amino acids: CASWSEASSSYNEQFF. CDR3 in DNA: TGTGCCAGCTGGTCGGAAGCGTCTAGCTCCTACAATGAGCAGTTCTTC.

This chain joins TRBV7-2 and TRBJ2-7, with 12 bases identical to TRBD2. V gave up 5 bases and J gave up 1 base; unmatched junction bases: 15. There are 19 residues in the CDR3. From germline, CDR1 is SGHTA and CDR2 FQGNSA. This chain's CDR3 is CASSTNFNGLAGTSYEQYF. The CDR3, as DNA: TGTGCCAGCAGCACGAACTTTAATGGACTAGCGGGAACATCCTACGAGCAGTACTTC.

Only a few counts were recorded for this clone. V gene TRBV9 combines with J gene TRBJ1-1; TRBD1 is a possible D gene (6 bases). Trimming cost V 1 base and J 4 bases, with 8 bases left between them. CDR1 is SGDLS, CDR2 YYNGEE, per germline. The length of the CDR3 is 13 residues. The CDR3 is CASSVTGTTEAFF. The CDR3 DNA sequence: TGTGCCAGCAGCGTAACAGGGACCACTGAAGCTTTCTTT.

This clone was detected only once. The chain employs TRBV2 and TRBJ2-2, with D uncertain. V was shortened by 2 bases and J by 0 bases, with 13 bases between the two germline ends. CDR1 is SNHLY and CDR2 is FYNNEI in the germline V gene. This CDR3 has 17 residues. The CDR3 nucleotides read TGTGCCAGCAGTGAAAAGAACTTTCTAGCGAACACCGGGGAGCTGTTTTTT. Protein product: CASSEKNFLANTGELFF.

This chain connects TRBV5-5 to TRBJ1-3, with 7 bases fitting TRBD1. The length of the CDR3 is 15 residues. The junction had 13 bases not matched to a gene; V was cut back by 6 bases and J by 7 bases. CDR1 and CDR2 (germline): SGHKS, YYEKEE (reference sequence). CDR3 amino acids: CASMTGNINANTIYF. CDR3 coding DNA: TGTGCCAGCATGACAGGGAATATTAACGCGAACACCATATATTTT.

Only one count was recorded for this clone. The chain is built from TRBV7-6 and TRBJ2-1, with TRBD2 matching 14 bases. V shed 1 base and J 6 bases; nucleotides not matched to a gene: 2. CDR3 size: 16 residues. Looked up from germline, CDR1 is SGHVS and CDR2 is FNYEAQ. The CDR3: CASSLVGLAGVNEQFF. In DNA, the CDR3 is TGTGCCAGCAGCTTAGTGGGACTAGCGGGAGTCAATGAGCAGTTCTTC.

The chain uses TRBV6-1 and TRBJ1-4, with 11 bases identical to TRBD1. The CDR3 consists of 15 residues. The J segment lost 8 bases and the V segment lost 9 bases, leaving 11 bases of the junction unmatched. Germline CDR1 is MNHNS and CDR2 is SASEGT. For the CDR3, the DNA is TGTGCCAGTCGCCACCCGGGACAGGGGGGAGAAAAACTGTTTTTT. Its translation: CASRHPGQGGEKLFF.

This chain connects TRBV2 to TRBJ2-5; the match to TRBD2 covers 7 bases. Germline-derived CDR1 and CDR2 are SNHLY and FYNNEI. This CDR3 comprises 13 residues. Trimming took 3 bases from V and 10 from J; bases not matched to a gene: 8. This chain's CDR3 is CASSDTRPGGQYF. The CDR3 DNA is TGTGCCAGCAGTGACACGCGGCCGGGGGGCCAGTACTTC.